This TCR beta chain was sequenced for a study of T cell responses to AZD1222 COVID-19 vaccine. Points from the study as a whole: Unmutated variant regions are reportedly targeted by nearly half of spike-specific TCRs. Increases in Spike-specific TCR breadth and depth were seen after two AZD1222 doses.

The CDR3 loop spans 14 amino acids. V lost 7 bases to trimming and J lost 1 base; unmatched junction nucleotides: 5. Germline V gene sequence: CDR1 MGHDK, CDR2 SYGVNS. The data were produced by immunoSEQ multiplex PCR, yet TCRdb's version contains in-frame clones alone and is incomplete. The sample lists 180,000 or so clones; around 89% were seen once. A remark on this clone: Its antigen is unknown.

The input for sequencing was peripheral blood, taken 28 days after the second AZD1222 dose. The rearrangement links TRBV25-1 to TRBJ2-3, with 7 bases aligning to TRBD1. The sequence derives from an adult who received the AZD1222 COVID-19 vaccine. Here the CDR3 DNA reads TGTGCCAGCACCACAGGACAGGGCACAGATACGCAGTATTTT. Translation gives CASTTGQGTDTQYF.